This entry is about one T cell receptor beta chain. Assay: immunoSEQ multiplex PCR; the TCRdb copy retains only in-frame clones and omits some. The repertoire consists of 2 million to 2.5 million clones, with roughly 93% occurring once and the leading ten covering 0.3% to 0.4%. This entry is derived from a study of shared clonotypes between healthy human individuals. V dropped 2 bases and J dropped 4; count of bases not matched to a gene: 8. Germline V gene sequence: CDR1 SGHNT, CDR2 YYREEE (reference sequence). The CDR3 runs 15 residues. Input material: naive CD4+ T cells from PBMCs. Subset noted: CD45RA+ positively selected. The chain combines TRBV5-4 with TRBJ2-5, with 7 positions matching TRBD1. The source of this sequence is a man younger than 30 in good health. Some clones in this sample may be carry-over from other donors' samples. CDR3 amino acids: CASSFQDRLGETQYF. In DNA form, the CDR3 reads TGTGCCAGCAGCTTTCAGGACAGGTTGGGAGAGACCCAGTACTTC.